This is a list of T cell receptor beta chains from one sample in a study of early T cells in non-severe SARS-CoV-2 infection. TCRdb reprocessed the 5' RACE reads via MiXCR and lists one record per CDR3 protein. The repertoire consists of about 64,000 distinct CDR3 sequences, with about 12% occurring once and the leading ten covering around 4.3%. Specimen: whole blood. These receptors originate from an adult who was a healthcare worker with PCR-confirmed SARS-CoV-2 infection or an uninfected control (not recorded which). CDR3s include the opening cysteine and the closing phenylalanine or tryptophan. D genes are given only for firm matches. A row's size may be missing; if present it is once, few, many or a size class.

j_call clone_size v_call d_call cdr3_nt cdr3_aa
TRBJ1-1 . TRBV5-8 TRBD1 TGTGCCAGCAGCCCTCTCAGGGGGCGAGGTAATGACACTGAAGCTTTCTTT CASSPLRGRGNDTEAFF
TRBJ1-4 few TRBV12-3/TRBV12-4 . TGTGCCAGCAGTCCGGGTAGCTACAGGGAGACTCGGGGTGAAAAACTGTTTTTT CASSPGSYRETRGEKLFF
TRBJ2-7 . TRBV6-2/TRBV6-3 TRBD1 TGTGCCAGCCTGGCGGGACAGGGCTTAAACGAGCAGTACTTC CASLAGQGLNEQYF
TRBJ2-5 . TRBV20-1 . TGCAGTGCTAGTTTGGATCAAGAGACCCAGTACTTC CSASLDQETQYF
TRBJ1-1 many TRBV29-1 . TGCAGCGTTCAACTTAGGGCTGAAGCTTTCTTT CSVQLRAEAFF
TRBJ2-2 once TRBV29-1 . TGCAGCGTTGACCAGGGCGGGAACATCGGGGAGCTGTTTTTT CSVDQGGNIGELFF
TRBJ2-3 few TRBV29-1 TRBD1 TGCAGCGTTTCTGCCCAGGGGGTGGATACGCAGTATTTT CSVSAQGVDTQYF
TRBJ1-6 . TRBV2 . TGTGCCAGCAGTACAAATCCACCCCTCCACTTT CASSTNPPLHF
TRBJ2-1 many TRBV6-2/TRBV6-3 . TGTGCCAGCAGTTACGGGGGTTATGAGCAGTTCTTC CASSYGGYEQFF
TRBJ1-6 once TRBV7-3 . TGTGCCAGCAGCATCGGACAGAATTCCCACCTCCACTTT CASSIGQNSHLHF
TRBJ2-3 . TRBV19 TRBD1 TGTGCCACTGGACAGGGCGTTGGCACAGATACGCAGTATTTT CATGQGVGTDTQYF
TRBJ1-1 many TRBV7-9 . TGTGCCAGCAGCTTAAGCAGGGACGCTGAAGCTTTCTTT CASSLSRDAEAFF
TRBJ2-2 . TRBV11-3 . TGTGCCAGCAGCATTTCAGGACAAGGGGAGCTGTTTTTT CASSISGQGELFF
TRBJ2-5 . TRBV27 . TGTGCCAGCAGAAATTTAGCGGACACCCTGGGGGAGACCCAGTACTTC CASRNLADTLGETQYF
TRBJ2-5 few TRBV29-1 . TGCAGCGTCGGTTCAGGGTTCGAGACCCAGTACTTC CSVGSGFETQYF
TRBJ1-4 . TRBV7-9 TRBD1 TGTGCCAGCGCGGGACAGGGAGCTAATGAAAAACTGTTTTTT CASAGQGANEKLFF
TRBJ2-6 medium-sized TRBV12-3/TRBV12-4 . TGTGCCAGCAGTTTAGTGACGGGTTACGGGGCCAACGTCCTGACTTTC CASSLVTGYGANVLTF
TRBJ2-3 . TRBV7-2 TRBD1 TGTGCCAGCAGCTTAGGGACAGGGTATCCAGATACGCAGTATTTT CASSLGTGYPDTQYF
TRBJ2-1 . TRBV6-5 TRBD2 TGTGCCAGTAAGCGGGGGATATACAATGAGCAGTTCTTC CASKRGIYNEQFF
TRBJ2-1 . TRBV19 TRBD1 TGTGCCAGTGAGGTGACAGGGGGCTGGAATGAGCAGTTCTTC CASEVTGGWNEQFF
TRBJ1-6 many TRBV6-1 . TGTGCCAGCAGGCCGGTCCGGGAGTCACCCCTCCACTTT CASRPVRESPLHF
TRBJ2-5 many TRBV4-2 TRBD2 TGTGCCAGCAGCCAAGAACTAGCGGGGGGGCGAGTCCGAGAGACCCAGTACTTC CASSQELAGGRVRETQYF
TRBJ2-5 . TRBV19 . TGTGCCAGTAGTACCTACGGGAGCCAAGAGACCCAGTACTTC CASSTYGSQETQYF
TRBJ1-1 . TRBV5-5 . TGTGCCAGCAGCTTTCGACAGGCGAACACTGAAGCTTTCTTT CASSFRQANTEAFF
TRBJ2-5 few TRBV3-1 . TGTGCCAGCAGCCAACCCCCCTGGACCCAGTACTTC CASSQPPWTQYF
TRBJ2-2 . TRBV13 . TGTGCCAGCAGCTCTTCAACCCACATTCGCACCGGGGAGCTGTTTTTT CASSSSTHIRTGELFF
TRBJ1-1 few TRBV7-9 . TGTGCCAGCAGCCCTTCTTTGGCGAAGACTGAAGCTTTCTTT CASSPSLAKTEAFF
TRBJ2-5 . TRBV7-9 . TGTGCCAGCAGCTTGGGCCGGGGGACGGAGACCCAGTACTTC CASSLGRGTETQYF
TRBJ2-7 few TRBV4-1 . TGCGCCAGCAGCCAAGGGGGTACCTACGAGCAGTACTTC CASSQGGTYEQYF
TRBJ1-2 . TRBV18 . TGTGCCAGCTCACCTCAGGGTAATCCTCCCAGGGGTCAGACCTTC CASSPQGNPPRGQTF
TRBJ2-3 few TRBV20-1 TRBD2 TGCAGTGCTAGATCCCCCATAGCGGGGGACGCAGATACGCAGTATTTT CSARSPIAGDADTQYF
TRBJ1-5 . TRBV5-1 . TGCGCCAGCAGCCCCCTCCCGAGCAATCAGCCCCAGCATTTT CASSPLPSNQPQHF
TRBJ2-1 few TRBV5-1 TRBD1 TGCGCCAGCAGCTTAGATACAGGGGGCCGAGAGCAGTTCTTC CASSLDTGGREQFF
TRBJ1-1 . TRBV19 TRBD1 TGTGCCAGTACCGACAGGGTGAACACTGAAGCTTTCTTT CASTDRVNTEAFF
TRBJ2-7 many TRBV20-1 TRBD2 TGCAGTGCTTCGCGCCTAGCGGGGGGAACCTACGAGCAGTACTTC CSASRLAGGTYEQYF
TRBJ2-2 many TRBV9 . TGTGCCAGCAGCGTAGTTGGCCTTAACACCGGGGAGCTGTTTTTT CASSVVGLNTGELFF
TRBJ2-3 . TRBV10-1 . TGCGCCAGCAGTGGAGGTAGCGGAGCCGGCACAGATACGCAGTATTTT CASSGGSGAGTDTQYF
TRBJ1-6 few TRBV7-2 . TGTGCCAGCAGCTTAGATAACAGGGTGAACTCACCCCTCCACTTT CASSLDNRVNSPLHF
TRBJ2-3 . TRBV19 . TGTGCCAGTAGTATGAGAAAGGCTACGACGCAGTATTTT CASSMRKATTQYF
TRBJ1-1 few TRBV7-6 . TGTGCCAGCAGCCTGACCCCAATGAACACTGAAGCTTTCTTT CASSLTPMNTEAFF
TRBJ2-4 few TRBV12-3/TRBV12-4 . TGTGCCAGCAGCCCCGGAGGGGCGTCGAACATTCAGTACTTC CASSPGGASNIQYF
TRBJ2-7 many TRBV6-6 . TGTGCCAGCAGTTACCCTATCCCGGGCGTCTCCTACGAGCAGTACTTC CASSYPIPGVSYEQYF
TRBJ2-7 few TRBV20-1 . TGCAGTGCTAGAGATCCCCGGGTCAGCCCCTACGAGCAGTACTTC CSARDPRVSPYEQYF
TRBJ1-5 many TRBV5-1 . TGCGCCAGCAGCTTGGACAGGGACCTTGGGCCCCAGCATTTT CASSLDRDLGPQHF
TRBJ1-1 many TRBV5-5 . TGTGCCAGCAGCTTGTCAGAAACCACTGAAGCTTTCTTT CASSLSETTEAFF
TRBJ1-3 . TRBV5-1 . TGCGCCAGCAGCTTAGCAGGGACGGAACAGTTTGACACCATATATTTT CASSLAGTEQFDTIYF
TRBJ1-1 . TRBV7-9 TRBD1 TGTGCCAGCAGCCCAACGACAGGGGGCACTGAAGCTTTCTTT CASSPTTGGTEAFF
TRBJ2-1 . TRBV7-2 TRBD2 TGTGCCAGCTCCGGCGGGAGAGGGCTATACAATGAGCAGTTCTTC CASSGGRGLYNEQFF
TRBJ1-1 few TRBV9 . TGTGCCAGCAGCACTGGAGCAGAAGCCTCCACTGAAGCTTTCTTT CASSTGAEASTEAFF
TRBJ1-1 few TRBV10-2 . TGCGCCAGCAGACAGGGTGGGAGCACTGAAGCTTTCTTT CASRQGGSTEAFF
TRBJ2-4 few TRBV11-2 . TGTGCCAGCAGCTTAGGGCTGGGCAAAAACATTCAGTACTTC CASSLGLGKNIQYF
TRBJ1-3 . TRBV10-3 . TGTGCCATCTCCCCAGGCGGCTCTGGAAACACCATATATTTT CAISPGGSGNTIYF
TRBJ2-3 many TRBV5-6 . TGTGCCAGCAGCTTTGACCGGGATACGCAGTATTTT CASSFDRDTQYF
TRBJ2-7 . TRBV20-1 TRBD1 TGCAGTGCTAGAGATCGGGACAGGACCCCTTACGAGCAGTACTTC CSARDRDRTPYEQYF
TRBJ1-4 . TRBV6-2/TRBV6-3 . TGTGCCACCGAACGGGGCGGAAATAACGAAAAACTGTTTTTT CATERGGNNEKLFF